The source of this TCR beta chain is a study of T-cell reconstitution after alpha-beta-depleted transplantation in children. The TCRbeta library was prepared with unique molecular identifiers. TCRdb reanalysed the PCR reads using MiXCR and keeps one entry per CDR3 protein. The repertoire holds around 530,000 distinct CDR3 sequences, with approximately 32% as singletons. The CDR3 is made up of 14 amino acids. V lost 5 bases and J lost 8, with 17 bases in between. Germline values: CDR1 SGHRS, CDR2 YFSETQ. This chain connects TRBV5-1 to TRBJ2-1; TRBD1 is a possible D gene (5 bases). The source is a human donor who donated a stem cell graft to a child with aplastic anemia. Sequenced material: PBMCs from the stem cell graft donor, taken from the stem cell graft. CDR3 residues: CASRFGSRGHEQFF. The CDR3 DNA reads TGCGCCAGCAGGTTTGGATCTAGGGGCCATGAGCAGTTCTTC.